The 28 T cell receptor beta chains in this list originate from one sample, sequenced in a study of human T cells and chemical hapten exposure. One entry per CDR3 protein, called by TCRdb with MiXCR from the RACE reads. The repertoire has 55,000 to 75,000 distinct CDR3 sequences, around 12% of them found once; the top ten carry roughly 2.4%. Indicated time point: patch test 3, about 24 weeks after DPC sensitization. Specified treatment: therapeutic diphenylcyclopropenone sensitization with weekly scalp DPC. The specimen was whole blood, collected in connection with sensitization to the hapten diphenylcyclopropenone (DPC). The receptors were gathered from a man younger than 40 with alopecia areata. Some clones in this sample may be carry-over from other donors' samples.

In this sample, this clonotype turned up many times. The chain recombines TRBV4-3 with TRBJ2-3; no reliable D call. This CDR3 is 12 amino acids long. Trimming left V 1 base short and J 5 bases short, with 4 bases between. Germline V CDR1 and CDR2: LGHNA, YSLEER. This CDR3 reads CASSQGVDTQYF. The CDR3 DNA reads as TGCGCCAGCAGCCAAGGGGTAGATACGCAGTATTTT.

The rearrangement uses TRBV5-1 and TRBJ1-3, with 8 bases that match TRBD1. Germline CDR1 is SGHRS and CDR2 is YFSETQ. The CDR3 loop spans 14 amino acids. V trimming: 0 bases; J trimming: 11 bases; junction bases outside the gene matches: 7. Here the CDR3 reads CASSLEDREGAIYF. The CDR3 DNA reads TGCGCCAGCAGCTTGGAGGACAGGGAAGGGGCCATATATTTT. Full variable domain (remainder filled in from reference TRBV5-1 and TRBJ1-3): KAGVTQTPRYLIKTRGQQVTLSCSPISGHRSVSWYQQTPGQGLQFLFEYFSETQRNKGNFPGRFSGRQFSNSRSEMNVSTLELGDSALYLCASSLEDREGAIYFGEGSWLTVV.

In this sample, this clonotype turned up many times. V is TRBV20-1 and J is TRBJ2-1, with D uncertain. Trimming stripped 4 bases from V and 6 bases from J, with 16 bases between. Germline values: CDR1 DFQATT, CDR2 SNEGSKA (reference sequence). CDR3 length equals 14 residues. For the CDR3, the DNA is TGCAGTGCTAAAGTACTCCGGGCTCTCAATGAGCAGTTCTTC. Translation gives CSAKVLRALNEQFF.

This clonotype was counted between two and nine times. The rearrangement links TRBV9 to TRBJ1-1, with 11 bases lining up with TRBD1. Germline V lookup: CDR1 SGDLS, CDR2 YYNGEE. The CDR3 consists of 15 residues. Trimming cost V 2 bases and J 1 base; bases outside gene matches: 1. The CDR3 bases are TGTGCCAGCAGCGTGGACAGGGGGCCGAACACTGAAGCTTTCTTT. Protein product: CASSVDRGPNTEAFF.

This clonotype was seen many times. V and J are TRBV7-6 and TRBJ2-5; 12 nucleotides align to TRBD2. This CDR3 region has 14 residues. Germline loops: CDR1 SGHVS, CDR2 FNYEAQ. V shed 5 bases, J shed 5 bases, and the junction held 3 bases outside the gene matches. The CDR3 nucleotides are TGTGCCAGCAGCCCTAGCGGGGGGGTGGAGACCCAGTACTTC. The encoded protein is CASSPSGGVETQYF.

This clonotype was counted many times. The CDR3 spells CASSVALAQGYTF. CDR3 in DNA: TGTGCCAGCAGCGTAGCGCTGGCCCAAGGCTACACCTTC. V gene TRBV9 combines with J gene TRBJ1-2; no definite D call. Germline V gene lookup returns CDR1 SGDLS and CDR2 YYNGEE. V gave up 0 bases and J gave up 8 bases, with 11 bases separating them. The CDR3 consists of 13 residues.

This clonotype was counted many times. The genes are TRBV20-1 and TRBJ1-5; 9 nucleotides align to TRBD1. The CDR3 covers 14 residues. The V and J ends lost 2 bases and 7 bases, in that order; junction bases with no gene match: 6. Germline CDR1 and CDR2: DFQATT and SNEGSKA (reference sequence). The CDR3 loop is CSARLTGGGQPQHF. In DNA form, the CDR3 reads TGCAGTGCTAGACTGACAGGGGGAGGCCAGCCCCAGCATTTT.

The chain recombines TRBV6-2 or TRBV6-3 with TRBJ1-6; D possibly corresponds to TRBD1 (5 bases). Between the trimmed V and J ends, which lost 4 bases and 0 bases, there was a span of 13 bases. CDR3 length equals 17 residues. Germline-derived CDR1 and CDR2 are MNHEY and SVGEGT. In DNA form, the CDR3 reads TGTGCCAGCAGTTCGGGGACGGAGAGCTCCTATAATTCACCCCTCCACTTT. It is translated as CASSSGTESSYNSPLHF.

This clonotype was picked up a small number of times. The CDR3 reads CATSDSLAPAAGNTIYF. The CDR3 region has the DNA TGTGCCACCAGTGATTCCCTGGCACCCGCGGCTGGAAACACCATATATTTT. This sequence joins TRBV24-1 and TRBJ1-3; D is uncertain. The CDR3 covers 17 residues. The germline gives CDR1 KGHDR, CDR2 SFDVKD. Trimming removed 2 bases from V and 2 bases from J, with 15 bases in between.

The V call is TRBV29-1, the J call TRBJ2-5; D is undetermined. Germline values: CDR1 SQVTM, CDR2 ANQGSEA. Trimming removed 0 bases from V and 5 bases from J, with 19 bases in between. The CDR3 has 16 amino acids. Here the CDR3 reads CSVEDARAAQEETQYF. In DNA form, the CDR3 reads TGCAGCGTTGAAGATGCAAGGGCAGCTCAAGAGGAGACCCAGTACTTC.

In this sample, this clonotype turned up many times. The rearrangement links TRBV27 to TRBJ1-5; D is uncertain. The germline gives CDR1 MNHEY, CDR2 SMNVEV (reference sequence). Trimming left V 5 bases short and J 0 bases short, with 5 bases between. The CDR3 loop spans 13 amino acids. This CDR3 reads CASSAISNQPQHF. The CDR3 DNA sequence: TGTGCCAGCAGTGCAATTAGCAATCAGCCCCAGCATTTT.

Note on this clonotype: The CDR3 does not close with the conserved phenylalanine or tryptophan, likely indicating a read error. The DNA is left out, because the CDR3 cannot be placed on it with certainty; the CDR3 is given as TCRdb lists it. The CDR3 loop reads CASSLGAGPLRA. The rearrangement links TRBV13 to TRBJ1-1. Both ends counted, the CDR3 spans 12 residues. Germline V lookup: CDR1 PRHDT, CDR2 FYEKMQ (reference sequence).

This clonotype has just a few counts. The chain is built from TRBV13 and TRBJ2-7, with D possibly being TRBD1 (7 bases). Trimming pared 4 bases from V and 3 bases from J, leaving 13 bases between. Germline CDR1 PRHDT, CDR2 FYEKMQ (reference sequence). CDR3 length: 14 residues. CDR3 in amino acids: CASSSYRGLYEQYF. The CDR3 DNA follows: TGTGCCAGCAGCTCGTACAGGGGACTCTACGAGCAGTACTTC.

This chain joins TRBV5-1 and TRBJ1-5; D remains unclear. The germline V gene has CDR1 SGHRS and CDR2 YFSETQ. The CDR3 length is 13 residues. V lost 5 bases and J lost 0, with 6 bases in between. The CDR3 loop is CASRRDSNQPQHF. CDR3 bases: TGCGCCAGCAGGAGGGATAGCAATCAGCCCCAGCATTTT.

V gene TRBV3-1 combines with J gene TRBJ2-1; the match to TRBD1 covers 9 bases. This CDR3 has 16 amino acids. Germline lookup yields CDR1 LGHDT and CDR2 YNNKEL (reference sequence). With 4 bases clipped from V and 5 bases from J, the junction kept 9 bases outside the gene matches. This CDR3 is CASSRTGTGYHNEQFF. DNA for the CDR3: TGTGCCAGCAGCCGGACCGGGACAGGGTATCACAATGAGCAGTTCTTC.

This clonotype appeared a few times. J is TRBJ2-7 and V is TRBV18; TRBD1 matches at 11 bases. The length of the CDR3 is 15 residues. V was clipped by 5 bases and J by 3 bases; unmatched bases: 6. CDR1 KGHSH and CDR2 LQKENI come from the germline V gene. The CDR3 nucleotides read TGTGCCAGCTCAGAACGGACAGGGGGCCTCTACGAGCAGTACTTC. As protein: CASSERTGGLYEQYF.

The table lists this clonotype with many counts. This chain uses TRBV19 with TRBJ2-7; maybe TRBD2 (5 bases). Germline lookup yields CDR1 LNHDA and CDR2 SQIVND (reference sequence). The CDR3 runs 13 residues. The ends were cut back, 1 base at V and 3 bases at J, with 7 bases in the middle. CDR3 in amino acids: CASSIAGIYEQYF. The DNA of the CDR3 is TGTGCCAGTAGTATAGCGGGAATCTACGAGCAGTACTTC.

In its sample, this clonotype was seen many times. V is TRBV20-1 and J is TRBJ1-5; TRBD1 is a possible D gene (6 bases). The CDR3 has 13 residues. V lost 6 bases and J 3 bases, leaving 12 bases between the germline ends. CDR1 is DFQATT and CDR2 is SNEGSKA in the germline V gene (reference sequence). As DNA, the CDR3 is TGCAGTGCCCCAACAGGGCCCAATCAGCCCCAGCATTTT. Its protein product is CSAPTGPNQPQHF.

The chain recombines TRBV5-1 with TRBJ1-2; 9 nucleotides match TRBD1. The V gene's germline CDR1 is SGHRS and CDR2 YFSETQ. V dropped 4 bases and J dropped 12; count of bases not matched to a gene: 13. The CDR3 length is 14 residues. The CDR3 DNA reads TGCGCCAGCAGCACGCGACAGGGGGAACGCCGAAACACCTTC. Translated, it gives CASSTRQGERRNTF.

CDR3 nucleotide sequence: TGTGCCAGCTCACCGTTACGTGAGAGCTCCTACGAGCAGTACTTC. Its protein product is CASSPLRESSYEQYF. The V call is TRBV18, the J call TRBJ2-7; no reliable D call. Germline-derived CDR1 and CDR2 are KGHSH and LQKENI. CDR3 length equals 15 residues. V shed 3 bases and J shed 0 bases, with 12 bases lying between them.

This clonotype has a handful of counts. CDR3: CASSAGLQETQYF. CDR3 in DNA: TGCGCCAGCAGCGCGGGACTTCAAGAGACCCAGTACTTC. The chain has TRBV5-1 and TRBJ2-5; TRBD2 is a possible D gene (6 bases). The germline gives CDR1 SGHRS, CDR2 YFSETQ. The CDR3 length is 13 residues. With 4 bases removed from V and 2 bases from J, the gap between germline ends came to 9 bases.

This clonotype was seen at least ten times. V gene TRBV6-4 combines with J gene TRBJ2-1; a weak D match, TRBD1 (5 bases). Germline V gene sequence: CDR1 MRHNA, CDR2 SNTAGT. V lost 4 bases and J lost 4, with 14 bases in between. There are 15 residues in the CDR3. The CDR3 DNA follows: TGTGCCAGCAGTGCCGCTGCGACAGATTACAATGAGCAGTTCTTC. Amino acids: CASSAAATDYNEQFF.

The chain is built from TRBV6-2 or TRBV6-3 and TRBJ2-7, with 9 bases matching TRBD1. The CDR3 is made up of 15 amino acids. The V and J ends lost 2 bases and 3 bases, in that order; junction bases with no gene match: 5. Germline V gene lookup returns CDR1 MNHEY and CDR2 SVGEGT. The CDR3 here is CASSYAGTGIYEQYF. In DNA form, the CDR3 reads TGTGCCAGCAGTTACGCCGGGACAGGGATCTACGAGCAGTACTTC.

This clonotype was observed a handful of times. This rearrangement joins TRBV20-1 to TRBJ2-1; maybe TRBD1 (6 bases). CDR1 and CDR2 (germline): DFQATT, SNEGSKA (reference sequence). This CDR3 spans 13 amino acids. V was shortened by 2 bases and J by 3 bases, with 8 bases between the two germline ends. CDR3 DNA sequence: TGCAGTGCTAGACAGGGGCTCTACAATGAGCAGTTCTTC. Amino acids: CSARQGLYNEQFF.

This clonotype was seen many times. V is TRBV12-3 or TRBV12-4 and J is TRBJ2-5; D unclear. The CDR3 spans 14 residues. Trimming left V 1 base short and J 2 bases short, with 8 bases between. DNA for the CDR3: TGTGCCAGCAGTTTAGGAGGCAGTCAAGAGACCCAGTACTTC. This codes for CASSLGGSQETQYF.

This clonotype was counted between two and nine times. The rearrangement uses TRBV3-1 and TRBJ2-1; D is unclear. The CDR3 totals 16 residues. Trimming pared 0 bases from V and 0 bases from J, leaving 9 bases between. Germline V gene lookup returns CDR1 LGHDT and CDR2 YNNKEL (reference sequence). The CDR3 here is CASSQDLGSSYNEQFF. CDR3 bases: TGTGCCAGCAGCCAAGATCTTGGTAGCTCCTACAATGAGCAGTTCTTC.

There are many counts of this clonotype. The chain carries TRBV5-4 and TRBJ2-1; TRBD1 agrees at 10 bases. Germline assignment: CDR1 SGHNT and CDR2 YYREEE (reference sequence). J lost 3 bases, V lost 4 bases, and 4 bases had no gene match. CDR3 size: 15 residues. Written as DNA, the CDR3 is TGTGCCAGCAGCCTGGACAGGGGGAGCTACAATGAGCAGTTCTTC. As protein: CASSLDRGSYNEQFF.

This clonotype was recorded a few times. This chain connects TRBV10-3 to TRBJ1-3; D not certain. Germline V gene data show CDR1 as ENHRY and CDR2 as SYGVKD. V was clipped by 5 bases and J by 0 bases, with 2 bases between them. The CDR3 has 12 amino acids. In DNA form, the CDR3 reads TGTGCCATCAGTACCTCTGGAAACACCATATATTTT. This codes for CAISTSGNTIYF.